This record concerns one TCR beta chain sequence. Its antigen is undetermined. The sample originates from a study of blood T cells in healthy people across ages. Through a sample-barcoded 5' primer and a J-beta primer mix, a second PCR was run for about 6 to 12 cycles. One entry per CDR3 protein, called by TCRdb with MiXCR from the 5' RACE reads. The sample consists of 1,500,000 or so distinct CDR3 sequences, almost 60% of them appearing once. Notes on the study in general: Strongly correlated with naive T cell percentage was TCR beta diversity.

The TCR sequence derives from a man between 18 and 29 years old in good health. The material sequenced was blood.

This CDR3 reads CASTGFGEQETQYF. CDR3 bases: TGCGCCAGCACAGGGTTTGGGGAGCAAGAGACCCAGTACTTC. The genes are TRBV5-1 and TRBJ2-7; D could derive from TRBD1 or TRBD2 (5 bases each). With the DNA end fitting TRBJ2-5 better, the J assignment may be wrong. CDR1 and CDR2 from the germline V gene are SGHRS and YFSETQ. This CDR3 spans 14 amino acids.